These 6 T cell receptor beta chains share one sample of origin, sequenced in a study of long-term antiretroviral therapy in people with HIV. They ran version v3.0 of the immunoSEQ assay at survey level. Data came from immunoSEQ multiplex PCR; TCRdb stores just in-frame clones and leaves some out. The table has around 6,000 clones, around 74% seen once. The specimen was unsorted PBMCs, collected 0.5 years before starting antiretroviral therapy. All receptors derive from a man aged 40-55 years with HIV.

By share of the sample, this clone is medium-sized. V is TRBV12-5 and J is TRBJ2-7; the D gene could be TRBD1 or TRBD2 (5 bases each). CDR3 length: 15 amino acids. Trimming pared 1 base from V and 3 bases from J, leaving 13 bases between. Germline V gives CDR1 LGHNT, CDR2 FRNRAP. The CDR3 loop reads CASGLGGALYYEQYF. CDR3 DNA: TGTGCTAGTGGTTTGGGAGGGGCCCTTTACTACGAGCAGTACTTC.

CDR3 in DNA: TGTGCCAGCAGCTTGTTAGCGGGAGGCTTCAACAATGAGCAGTTCTTC. Its protein product is CASSLLAGGFNNEQFF. The V gene is TRBV5-4, the J gene TRBJ2-1; 10 bases are a match to TRBD2. After removal of 1 base from V and 5 bases from J, the junction contained 6 bases not matched to a gene. This CDR3 contains 16 residues. Germline CDR1 is SGHNT and CDR2 is YYREEE (reference sequence).

A few counts support this clone. V gene TRBV2 combines with J gene TRBJ1-3; 7 bases match TRBD1. The CDR3 runs 14 residues. Germline CDR1 reads SNHLY; CDR2 reads FYNNEI. V gave up 6 bases and J gave up 6 bases; unmatched junction bases: 8. CDR3 coding DNA: TGTGCCAGCAGCGGACAGGTTGGAATAAACACCATATATTTT. Protein product: CASSGQVGINTIYF.

V gene TRBV30 combines with J gene TRBJ1-5; TRBD1 matches 7 bases. V shed 5 bases and J 6 bases; nucleotides not matched to a gene: 7. The CDR3 sequence is 13 residues long. Germline V lookup: CDR1 GTSNPN, CDR2 SVGIG (reference sequence). The chain's CDR3 is CAWGQETGQPQHF. CDR3 nucleotide sequence: TGTGCCTGGGGACAGGAAACGGGTCAGCCCCAGCATTTT.

This clone was counted between two and nine times. V usage is TRBV29-1 and J usage is TRBJ1-1, with D perhaps matching TRBD1 (5 bases). Looked up from germline, CDR1 is SQVTM and CDR2 is ANQGSEA. Trimming removed 8 bases from V and 6 bases from J, with 19 bases in between. This CDR3 has 13 residues. CDR3 sequence reads: CSTYPQGKAEAFF. CDR3 DNA sequence: TGCAGCACCTACCCCCAGGGTAAAGCTGAAGCTTTCTTT.

This clone was picked up a small number of times. The DNA of the CDR3 is TGTGCCAGCAGCTTAGATCCTTCCTACGAGCAGTACTTC. Translation: CASSLDPSYEQYF. The V and J genes are TRBV11-2 and TRBJ2-7, with unresolved D. CDR1 SGHAT and CDR2 FQNNGV come from the germline V gene. The ends were cut back, 0 bases at V and 1 base at J, with 4 bases in the middle. CDR3 length equals 13 residues.